This TCR beta chain was recovered during a study of OX40 agonist ivuxolimab in advanced cancers. About the research overall: The study enrolled dose-escalation patients with hepatocellular carcinoma, melanoma, renal cell or head and neck cancer.

V was clipped by 5 bases and J by 2 bases; unmatched bases: 17. CDR3 size: 19 residues. Study-wide findings and caveats: Both blood CD4+ and CD8+ T cells showed clonal growth by week 6 at 0.1 to 3.0 mg/kg. More expanded clones were found, on average, in CD8+ than in CD4+ T cells.

As concerns this clone: No antigen is known for it.

Only in-frame clones appear in the TCRdb table, and some are missing; sequencing was by immunoSEQ multiplex PCR. The table shows 52,000 or so clones, with 70% to 90% occurring only once. The source of this sequence is an adult with an advanced solid tumor such as melanoma, head and neck, liver or kidney cancer. The V gene is TRBV5-3, the J gene TRBJ2-3, with TRBD2 matching over 10 bases. TRBV5-3 is recorded as an ORF, its role being uncertain. The sample was CD4+ or CD8+ T cells sorted from blood, taken in a trial of the OX40 agonist ivuxolimab. For the CDR3, the DNA is TGTGCCAGAAGATCAAGGGACAGTGAAGCGGGAGGGTCCACAGATACGCAGTATTTT. Translation: CARRSRDSEAGGSTDTQYF.